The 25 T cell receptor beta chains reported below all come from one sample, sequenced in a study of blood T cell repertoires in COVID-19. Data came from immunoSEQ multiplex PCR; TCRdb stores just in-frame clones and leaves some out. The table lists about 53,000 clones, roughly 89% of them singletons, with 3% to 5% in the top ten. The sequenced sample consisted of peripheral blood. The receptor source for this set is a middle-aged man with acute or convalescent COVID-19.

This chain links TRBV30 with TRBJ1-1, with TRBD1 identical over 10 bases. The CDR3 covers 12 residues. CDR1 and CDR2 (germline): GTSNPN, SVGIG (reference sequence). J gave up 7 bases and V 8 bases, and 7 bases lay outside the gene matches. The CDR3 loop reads CAGDRGEVEAFF. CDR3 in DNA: TGTGCCGGGGACAGGGGAGAGGTTGAAGCTTTCTTT.

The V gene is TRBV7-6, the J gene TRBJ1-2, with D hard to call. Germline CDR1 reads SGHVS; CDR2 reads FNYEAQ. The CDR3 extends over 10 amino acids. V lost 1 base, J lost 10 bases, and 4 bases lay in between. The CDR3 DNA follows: TGTGCCAGCAGCTTAGTCCTCTACACCTTC. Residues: CASSLVLYTF.

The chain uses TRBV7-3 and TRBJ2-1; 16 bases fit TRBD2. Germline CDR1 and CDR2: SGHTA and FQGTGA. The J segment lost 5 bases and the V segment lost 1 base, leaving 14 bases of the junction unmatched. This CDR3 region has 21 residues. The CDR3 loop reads CASSLIRRGTSGRARDNEQFF. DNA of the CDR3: TGTGCCAGCAGCTTAATTAGGCGGGGGACTAGCGGGAGGGCCCGAGACAATGAGCAGTTCTTC.

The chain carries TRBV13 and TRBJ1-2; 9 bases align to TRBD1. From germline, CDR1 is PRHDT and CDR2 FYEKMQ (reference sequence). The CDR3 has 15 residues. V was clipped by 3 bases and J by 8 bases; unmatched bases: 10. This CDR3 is CASSFLGQGSSGYTF. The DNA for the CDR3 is TGTGCCAGCAGCTTCCTTGGACAGGGGAGTAGCGGCTACACCTTC.

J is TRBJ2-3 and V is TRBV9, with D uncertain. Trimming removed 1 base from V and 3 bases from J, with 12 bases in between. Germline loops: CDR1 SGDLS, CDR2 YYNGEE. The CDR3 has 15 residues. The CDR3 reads CASSVSSGATDTQYF. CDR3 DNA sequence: TGTGCCAGCAGCGTATCGTCCGGTGCGACAGATACGCAGTATTTT.

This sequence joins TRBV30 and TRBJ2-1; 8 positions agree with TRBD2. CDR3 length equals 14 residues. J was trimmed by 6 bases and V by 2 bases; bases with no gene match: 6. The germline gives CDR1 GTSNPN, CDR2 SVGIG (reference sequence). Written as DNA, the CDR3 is TGTGCCTGGAGTCCCCGGCGGGGGGCCAATGAGCAGTTCTTC. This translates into CAWSPRRGANEQFF.

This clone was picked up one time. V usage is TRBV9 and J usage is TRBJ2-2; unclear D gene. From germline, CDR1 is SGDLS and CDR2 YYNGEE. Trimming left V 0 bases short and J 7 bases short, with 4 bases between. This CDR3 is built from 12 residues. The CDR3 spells CASSVVNGELFF. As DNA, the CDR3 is TGTGCCAGCAGCGTAGTTAACGGGGAGCTGTTTTTT.

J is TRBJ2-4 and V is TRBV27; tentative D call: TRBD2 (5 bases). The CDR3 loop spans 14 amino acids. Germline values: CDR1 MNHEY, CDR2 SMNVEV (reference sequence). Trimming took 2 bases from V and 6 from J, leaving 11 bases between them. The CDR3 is CASSLQAAGNIQYF. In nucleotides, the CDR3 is TGTGCCAGCAGTTTACAAGCGGCAGGAAACATTCAGTACTTC.

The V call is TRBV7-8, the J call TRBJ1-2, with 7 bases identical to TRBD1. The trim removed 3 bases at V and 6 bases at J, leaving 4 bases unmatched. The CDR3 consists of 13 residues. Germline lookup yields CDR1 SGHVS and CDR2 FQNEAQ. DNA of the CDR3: TGTGCCAGCAGCTTGACAGGGCCGGATGGCTACACCTTC. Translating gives CASSLTGPDGYTF.

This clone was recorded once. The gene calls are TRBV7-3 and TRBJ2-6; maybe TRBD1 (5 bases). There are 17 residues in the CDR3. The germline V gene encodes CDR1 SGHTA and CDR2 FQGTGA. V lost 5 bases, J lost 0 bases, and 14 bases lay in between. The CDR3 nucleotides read TGTGCCAGCAGCCCCCGACAGCTTCCCTCTGGGGCCAACGTCCTGACTTTC. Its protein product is CASSPRQLPSGANVLTF.

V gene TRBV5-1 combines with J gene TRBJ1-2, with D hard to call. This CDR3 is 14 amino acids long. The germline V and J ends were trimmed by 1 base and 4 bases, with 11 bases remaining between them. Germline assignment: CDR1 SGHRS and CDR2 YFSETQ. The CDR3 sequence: CASSLNQVVYGYTF. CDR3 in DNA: TGCGCCAGCAGCTTGAACCAGGTAGTCTATGGCTACACCTTC.

CDR3 DNA: TGTGCCAGCGGACCGGGACAGGGGCTGCATGGCTACACCTTC. Its protein is CASGPGQGLHGYTF. The chain has TRBV5-8 and TRBJ1-2; 10 bases are shared with TRBD1. J lost 6 bases, V lost 7 bases, and 9 bases had no gene match. CDR3 length: 14 amino acids. Germline values: CDR1 SGHTS, CDR2 YDEGEE.

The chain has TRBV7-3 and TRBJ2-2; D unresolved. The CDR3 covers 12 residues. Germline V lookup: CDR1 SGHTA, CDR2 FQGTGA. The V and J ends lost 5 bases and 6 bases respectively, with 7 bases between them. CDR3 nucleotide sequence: TGTGCCAGCAGCCCCAATGCCGGGGAGCTGTTTTTT. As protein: CASSPNAGELFF.

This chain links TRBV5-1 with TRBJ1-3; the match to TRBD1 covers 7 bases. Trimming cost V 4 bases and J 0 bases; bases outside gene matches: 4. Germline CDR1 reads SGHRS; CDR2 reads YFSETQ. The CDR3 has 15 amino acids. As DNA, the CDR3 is TGCGCCAGCAGCGACGGGACAGACTCTGGAAACACCATATATTTT. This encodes CASSDGTDSGNTIYF.

CDR3 DNA sequence: TGTGCCATCAGTGAGTTGGGACAGGGACGAGAGACCCAGTACTTC. Translation gives CAISELGQGRETQYF. V usage is TRBV10-3 and J usage is TRBJ2-5; 9 bases are a match to TRBD1. Germline V gene sequence: CDR1 ENHRY, CDR2 SYGVKD. The CDR3 spans 15 residues. V shed 1 base and J 4 bases; nucleotides not matched to a gene: 4.

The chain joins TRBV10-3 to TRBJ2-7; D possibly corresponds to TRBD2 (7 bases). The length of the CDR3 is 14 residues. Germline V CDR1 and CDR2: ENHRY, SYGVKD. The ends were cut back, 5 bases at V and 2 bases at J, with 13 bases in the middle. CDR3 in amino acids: CAISRGGVPYEQYF. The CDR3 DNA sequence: TGTGCCATCAGTAGGGGGGGCGTCCCCTACGAGCAGTACTTC.

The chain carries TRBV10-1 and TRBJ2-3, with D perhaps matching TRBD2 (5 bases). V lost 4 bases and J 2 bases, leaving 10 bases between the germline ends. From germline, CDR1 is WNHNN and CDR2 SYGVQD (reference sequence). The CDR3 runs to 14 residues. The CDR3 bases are TGCGCCAGCAGTGTTGCGGGTCTCACAGATACGCAGTATTTT. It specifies CASSVAGLTDTQYF.

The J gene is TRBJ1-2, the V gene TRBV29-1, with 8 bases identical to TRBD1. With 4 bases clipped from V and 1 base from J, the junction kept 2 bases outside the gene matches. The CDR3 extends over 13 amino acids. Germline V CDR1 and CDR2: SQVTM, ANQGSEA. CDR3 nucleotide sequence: TGCAGCGTTGGGACAGGGCATAACTATGGCTACACCTTC. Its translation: CSVGTGHNYGYTF.

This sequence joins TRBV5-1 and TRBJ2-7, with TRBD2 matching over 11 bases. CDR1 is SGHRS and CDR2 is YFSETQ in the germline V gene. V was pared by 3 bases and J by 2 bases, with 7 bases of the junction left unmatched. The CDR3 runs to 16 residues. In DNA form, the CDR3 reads TGCGCCAGCAGCTGGACCGGGACTAGCGGTACCTACGAGCAGTACTTC. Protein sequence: CASSWTGTSGTYEQYF.

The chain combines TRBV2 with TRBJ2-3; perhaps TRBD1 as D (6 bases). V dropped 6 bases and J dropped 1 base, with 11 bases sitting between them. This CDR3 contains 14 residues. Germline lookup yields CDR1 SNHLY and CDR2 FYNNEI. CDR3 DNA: TGTGCCAGCAGCGGGACATTCGGCACAGATACGCAGTATTTT. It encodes CASSGTFGTDTQYF.

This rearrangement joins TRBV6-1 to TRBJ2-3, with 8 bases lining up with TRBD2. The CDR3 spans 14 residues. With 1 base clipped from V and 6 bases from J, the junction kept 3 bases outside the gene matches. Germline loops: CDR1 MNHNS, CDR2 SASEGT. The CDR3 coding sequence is TGTGCCAGCAGTGAAGGGCGGGAGGCCGATACGCAGTATTTT. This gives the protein CASSEGREADTQYF.

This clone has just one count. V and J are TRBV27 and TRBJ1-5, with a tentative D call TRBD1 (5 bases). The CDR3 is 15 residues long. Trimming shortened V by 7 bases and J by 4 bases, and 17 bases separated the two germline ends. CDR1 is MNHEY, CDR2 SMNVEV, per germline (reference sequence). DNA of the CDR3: TGTGCCAGCACTCCCGCTGGAGGGGCTAATCAGCCCCAGCATTTT. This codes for CASTPAGGANQPQHF.

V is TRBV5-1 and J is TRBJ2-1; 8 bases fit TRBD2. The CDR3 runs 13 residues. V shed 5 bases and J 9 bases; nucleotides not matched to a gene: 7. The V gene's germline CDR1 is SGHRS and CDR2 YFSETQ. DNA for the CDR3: TGCGCCAGCAGGGTTAGCGGGGCGGGTGAGCAGTTCTTC. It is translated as CASRVSGAGEQFF.

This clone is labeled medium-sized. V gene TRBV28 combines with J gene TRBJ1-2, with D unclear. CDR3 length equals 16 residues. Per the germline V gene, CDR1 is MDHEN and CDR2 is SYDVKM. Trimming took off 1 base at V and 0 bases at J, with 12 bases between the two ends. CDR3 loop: CASSLSYGSANYGYTF. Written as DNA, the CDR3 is TGTGCCAGCAGTTTATCTTACGGCAGCGCTAACTATGGCTACACCTTC.

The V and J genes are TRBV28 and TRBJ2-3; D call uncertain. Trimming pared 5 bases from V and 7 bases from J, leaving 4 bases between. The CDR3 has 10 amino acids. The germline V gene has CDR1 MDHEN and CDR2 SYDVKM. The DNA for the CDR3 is TGTGCCAGCAGTCCAAATACGCAGTATTTT. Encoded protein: CASSPNTQYF.